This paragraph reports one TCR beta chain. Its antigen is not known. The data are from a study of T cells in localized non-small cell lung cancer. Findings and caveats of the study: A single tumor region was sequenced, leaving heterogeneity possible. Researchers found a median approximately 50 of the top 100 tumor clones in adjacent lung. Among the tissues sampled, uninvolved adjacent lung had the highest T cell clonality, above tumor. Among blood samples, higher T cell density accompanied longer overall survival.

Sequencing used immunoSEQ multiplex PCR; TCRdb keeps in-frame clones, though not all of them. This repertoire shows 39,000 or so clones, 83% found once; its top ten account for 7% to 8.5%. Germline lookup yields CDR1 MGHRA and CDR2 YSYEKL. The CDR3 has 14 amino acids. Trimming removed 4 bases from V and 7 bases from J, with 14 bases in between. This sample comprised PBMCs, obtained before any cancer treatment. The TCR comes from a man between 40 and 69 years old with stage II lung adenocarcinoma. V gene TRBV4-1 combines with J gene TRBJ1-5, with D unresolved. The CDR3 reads CASSPVSDPQPQHF. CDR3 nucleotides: TGCGCCAGCAGCCCTGTCTCGGACCCCCAGCCCCAGCATTTT.